Below are 10 T cell receptor beta chains sequenced from a single sample in a study of shared clonotypes between healthy human individuals. TCRdb keeps only in-frame clones here, not all; method: immunoSEQ multiplex PCR. The sample includes millions of clones, approximately 94% seen only once; the top ten take 0.11% to 0.15%. Sequencing was carried out using naive CD4+ T cells sorted from blood. The subset: CD45RA+ positively selected. Receptors originate from a man aged 18 to 30 in good health.

This chain connects TRBV7-2 to TRBJ2-5; D gene uncertain. The length of the CDR3 is 14 residues. In germline, CDR1 is SGHTA, CDR2 FQGNSA. With 5 bases removed from V and 5 bases from J, the gap between germline ends came to 15 bases. CDR3 loop: CASSLNGLWETQYF. CDR3 nucleotides: TGTGCCAGCAGCCTTAATGGGCTTTGGGAGACCCAGTACTTC.

The chain links TRBV19 to TRBJ2-3, with 11 bases matching TRBD2. CDR3 length: 16 residues. The V and J ends lost 6 bases and 4 bases, in that order; junction bases with no gene match: 9. Germline values: CDR1 LNHDA, CDR2 SQIVND (reference sequence). For the CDR3, the DNA is TGTGCCAGTAGCCCATGGGGGACTAGCGGTGCAGATACGCAGTATTTT. It yields the protein CASSPWGTSGADTQYF.

The rearrangement joins TRBV5-1 to TRBJ1-1; no reliable D call. Germline V gene sequence: CDR1 SGHRS, CDR2 YFSETQ. The CDR3 totals 14 residues. Trimming took off 2 bases at V and 4 bases at J, with 12 bases between the two ends. The CDR3 here is CASSLGSSATEAFF. The CDR3 DNA is TGCGCCAGCAGCTTAGGGAGCTCTGCCACTGAAGCTTTCTTT.

The chain recombines TRBV30 with TRBJ1-6; D call uncertain. Trimming left V 4 bases short and J 10 bases short, with 17 bases between. This CDR3 has 14 amino acids. CDR1 is GTSNPN and CDR2 is SVGIG in the germline V gene (reference sequence). The chain's CDR3 is CAWTFRVENSPLHF. CDR3 DNA: TGTGCCTGGACCTTTCGGGTGGAGAACTCACCCCTCCACTTT.

The table lists this clone with a few counts. The rearrangement uses TRBV29-1 and TRBJ1-1; D unclear. The CDR3 spans 12 residues. Deletions cut 2 bases from V and 1 base from J, with 5 bases between. Germline V lookup: CDR1 SQVTM, CDR2 ANQGSEA. DNA for the CDR3: TGCAGCGTTGAAAGTCAGAACACTGAAGCTTTCTTT. The encoded protein is CSVESQNTEAFF.

This rearrangement joins TRBV11-2 to TRBJ1-4, with TRBD1 matching 8 bases. J was trimmed by 0 bases and V by 5 bases; bases with no gene match: 8. Germline V lookup: CDR1 SGHAT, CDR2 FQNNGV. The CDR3 totals 17 residues. The CDR3 DNA follows: TGTGCCAGCAGCCCAAGACAGGGGCCTGCAACTAATGAAAAACTGTTTTTT. It translates to CASSPRQGPATNEKLFF.

The genes are TRBV5-6 and TRBJ2-3; 11 nucleotides align to TRBD2. Germline CDR1 reads SGHDT; CDR2 reads YYEEEE. V lost 5 bases to trimming and J lost 4 bases; unmatched junction nucleotides: 9. CDR3 size: 16 residues. Written as DNA, the CDR3 is TGTGCCAGCAGTTACCCACCGGGACTAGCGGCAGATACGCAGTATTTT. It codes for CASSYPPGLAADTQYF.

The chain combines TRBV4-3 with TRBJ1-1; no clear D gene. The CDR3 is 14 amino acids. Trimming shortened V by 4 bases and J by 0 bases, and 9 bases separated the two germline ends. Germline loops: CDR1 LGHNA, CDR2 YSLEER. CDR3 sequence reads: CASSPSVLNTEAFF. The CDR3 DNA reads as TGCGCCAGCAGCCCCTCAGTGTTGAACACTGAAGCTTTCTTT.

This chain uses TRBV19 with TRBJ2-1; 7 bases are a match to TRBD2. V trimming: 4 bases; J trimming: 8 bases; junction bases outside the gene matches: 14. Germline V gene lookup returns CDR1 LNHDA and CDR2 SQIVND (reference sequence). This CDR3 is 16 amino acids long. The CDR3 sequence: CASSRGGPGMVHEQFF. The CDR3 bases are TGTGCCAGTAGTAGGGGGGGTCCCGGCATGGTACATGAGCAGTTCTTC.

This chain uses TRBV5-4 with TRBJ1-2; D gene ambiguous. The CDR3 spans 16 residues. Trimming removed 3 bases at V and 0 bases at J, with 15 bases between. Germline CDR1 and CDR2: SGHNT and YYREEE (reference sequence). DNA of the CDR3: TGTGCCAGCAGCTCTCCGGAGAGGTCGGCTAACTATGGCTACACCTTC. This gives the protein CASSSPERSANYGYTF.